The source of this T cell receptor (beta chain) is a study of blood T cell repertoires in COVID-19. Study-wide background: COVID-19 samples, acute and convalescent, were from the United States, Italy and Spain.

Sequencing used immunoSEQ multiplex PCR; TCRdb keeps in-frame clones, though not all of them. The table shows around 280,000 clones, with 90% occurring only once. Cohort allocation depended upon clinical history that participants reported. This receptor was taken from a woman younger than 35 with acute COVID-19. The specimen was PBMCs or T cells enriched from blood (not recorded which).

The CDR3 nucleotides are TGTGCCAGCAGCTTGCAGGTAATAGCTGAAGCTTTCTTT. This codes for CASSLQVIAEAFF. V usage is TRBV5-6 and J usage is TRBJ1-1; D is unresolved. V was pared by 1 base and J by 6 bases, with 10 bases between. Germline V gene data show CDR1 as SGHDT and CDR2 as YYEEEE. This CDR3 is 13 amino acids long.